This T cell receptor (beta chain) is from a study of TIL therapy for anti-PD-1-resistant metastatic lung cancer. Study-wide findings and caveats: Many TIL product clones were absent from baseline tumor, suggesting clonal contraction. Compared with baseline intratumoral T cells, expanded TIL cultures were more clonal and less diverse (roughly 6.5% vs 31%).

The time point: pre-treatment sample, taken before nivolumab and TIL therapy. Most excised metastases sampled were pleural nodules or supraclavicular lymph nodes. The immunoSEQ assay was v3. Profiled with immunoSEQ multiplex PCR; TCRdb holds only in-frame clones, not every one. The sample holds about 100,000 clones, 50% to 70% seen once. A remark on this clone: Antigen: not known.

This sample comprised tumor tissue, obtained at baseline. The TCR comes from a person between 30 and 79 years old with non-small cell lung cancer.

The CDR3 coding sequence is TGTGCCAGCAGCTATTTTACCGGGACACAATCTAGGAGGGAGCAGTACTTC. Translating gives CASSYFTGTQSRREQYF. The V gene is TRBV5-6, the J gene TRBJ2-7; D is possibly TRBD1 (6 bases). The CDR3 runs 17 residues. Deletions cut 3 bases from V and 7 bases from J, with 26 bases between. Looked up from germline, CDR1 is SGHDT and CDR2 is YYEEEE.